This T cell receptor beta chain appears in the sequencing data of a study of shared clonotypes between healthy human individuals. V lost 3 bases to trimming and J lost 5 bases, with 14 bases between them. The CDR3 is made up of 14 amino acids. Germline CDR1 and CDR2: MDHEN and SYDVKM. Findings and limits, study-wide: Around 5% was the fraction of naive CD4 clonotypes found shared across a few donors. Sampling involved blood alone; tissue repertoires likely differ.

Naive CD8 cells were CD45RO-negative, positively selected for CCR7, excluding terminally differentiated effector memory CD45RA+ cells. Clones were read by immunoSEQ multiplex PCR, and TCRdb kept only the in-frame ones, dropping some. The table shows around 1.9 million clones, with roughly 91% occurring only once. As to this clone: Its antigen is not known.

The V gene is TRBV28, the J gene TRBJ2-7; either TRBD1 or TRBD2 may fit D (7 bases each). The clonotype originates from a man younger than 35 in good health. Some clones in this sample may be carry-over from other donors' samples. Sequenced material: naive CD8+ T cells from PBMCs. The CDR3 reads CASSFGAGGDEQYF. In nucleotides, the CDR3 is TGTGCCAGCAGTTTCGGGGCAGGGGGGGACGAGCAGTACTTC.